This T cell receptor (beta chain) originates from a study of early T cells in non-severe SARS-CoV-2 infection (dated by TCRdb to about 2021). Concerning the study at large: TCR sequencing used bulk RNA from unsorted whole blood, so alpha and beta chains could not be paired. General study outcomes and caveats: VDJdb matching was skewed toward anti-spike CD8 responses and likely underestimated virus-specific expansions by missing private and CD4 specificities.

CDR1 and CDR2 are drawn from the germline V gene: SGHAT, FQNNGV. Ends trimmed: V by 7 bases, J by 5 bases; bases unmatched to a gene: 12. The CDR3 runs 16 amino acids, cysteine and phenylalanine included. Solely the CDR3 DNA is kept, with 48 bases framed from the first base. Libraries were constructed by 5' RACE. The reads were generated on a NextSeq 500. The TCR library protocol attached unique molecular identifiers to individual cDNA molecules to correct for sequencing error and PCR bias. TCR alpha and beta chains were both sequenced, and the abundances of alpha and beta sequences in each sample were closely correlated with each other. On the authors' methods: Decombinator V4 was used to annotate the V gene, J gene and CDR3 of the TCR sequences. TCRs were defined as expanded if a significant change between any two time points was detected under a Poisson model with p below 0.0001. TCR abundances were normalised to the total number of TCRs sequenced per sample and expressed as counts per million. TRAV1-2 paired with TRAJ12, TRAJ20 or TRAJ33 defined MAIT TCRs, while TRAV10 paired with TRAJ18 defined iNKT TCRs. VDJdb, accessed on 1 November 2021, was searched for TCRs annotated for CMV, EBV and SARS-CoV-2, and TCRs annotated for more than one antigen were excluded. TCRdb took the public reads, trimmed them with fastp at Q25, ran MiXCR for clone calling and kept in-frame beta chains. Under each unique CDR3 protein, matching rows form one entry showing the most common genes and DNA. TCRdb's processing, not the authors' own work, is the source of the V and J calls. The sample has tens of thousands of distinct CDR3 sequences on record, around 5.7% of them singletons. The ten top clones hold 4.8% of the sample.

A case-control design nested within a healthcare worker cohort in London, UK, was used, with weekly nasopharyngeal swab PCR tests and blood sampling performed. Healthcare workers were recruited between 23 and 31 March 2020, during the week of the UK lockdown, and were followed weekly for up to roughly 16 weeks. This clonotype was found many times. Its antigen is not yet known. Per-nucleotide qualities are absent, and no much larger clonotype sits a single base away. The chain uses TRBV11-2 and TRBJ2-3, and 10 junctional nucleotides match TRBD1. The receptor comes from an adult who was a healthcare worker with PCR-confirmed SARS-CoV-2 infection or an uninfected control (not recorded which). Sequenced sample: whole blood. The CDR3 reads CASIPPGTGEGDTQYF. The DNA sequence reads TGTGCCAGCATACCCCCCGGGACAGGGGAAGGAGATACGCAGTATTTT.